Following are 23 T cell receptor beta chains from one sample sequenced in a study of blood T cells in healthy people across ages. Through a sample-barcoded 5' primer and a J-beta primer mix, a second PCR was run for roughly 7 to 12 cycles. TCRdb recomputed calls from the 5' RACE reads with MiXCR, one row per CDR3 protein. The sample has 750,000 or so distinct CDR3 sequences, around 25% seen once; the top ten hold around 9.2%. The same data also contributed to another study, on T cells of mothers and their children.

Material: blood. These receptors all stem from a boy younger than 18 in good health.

The CDR3 DNA follows: TGTGCCAGCTCACCCAGACCTCCCGCCGGACAGAGCTCTGGCTACACCTTC. Its protein is CASSPRPPAGQSSGYTF. V usage is TRBV18 and J usage is TRBJ1-2; D may be TRBD1 (6 bases). The CDR3 extends over 17 amino acids. Trimming cost V 3 bases and J 7 bases, with 24 bases left between them. Germline CDR1 KGHSH, CDR2 LQKENI.

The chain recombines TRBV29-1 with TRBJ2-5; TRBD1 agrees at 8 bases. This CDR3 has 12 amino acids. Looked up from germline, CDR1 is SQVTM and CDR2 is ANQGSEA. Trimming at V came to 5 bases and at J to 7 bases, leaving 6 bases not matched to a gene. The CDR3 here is CSVPGTGATQYF. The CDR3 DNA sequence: TGCAGCGTTCCCGGGACAGGTGCGACCCAGTACTTC.

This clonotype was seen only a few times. The CDR3, as DNA: TGCAGCGTAGCCGGGAGTGACGAGCAGTACTTC. Its translation: CSVAGSDEQYF. The chain couples TRBV29-1 to TRBJ2-7; D might be TRBD2 (6 bases). Germline V gene sequence: CDR1 SQVTM, CDR2 ANQGSEA. V was cut by 6 bases and J by 5 bases, with 11 bases left in between. CDR3 length: 11 residues.

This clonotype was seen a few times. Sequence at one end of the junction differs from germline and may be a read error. The CDR3, as DNA: TGCAGCGTCATAGTCACGGGGTCCTCCTACGGGCAGTACTTC. It yields the protein CSVIVTGSSYGQYF. This chain links TRBV29-1 with TRBJ2-7, with D maybe TRBD2 (5 bases). The CDR3 is 14 amino acids. Germline values: CDR1 SQVTM, CDR2 ANQGSEA.

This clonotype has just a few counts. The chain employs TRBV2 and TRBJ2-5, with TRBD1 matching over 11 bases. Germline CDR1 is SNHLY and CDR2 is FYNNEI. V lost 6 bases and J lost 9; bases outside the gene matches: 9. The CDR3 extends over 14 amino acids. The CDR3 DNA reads TGTGCCAGCAGGCCCGGGACAGGGGGGTCGGCCCAGTACTTC. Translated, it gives CASRPGTGGSAQYF. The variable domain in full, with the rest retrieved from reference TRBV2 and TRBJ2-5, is EPEVTQTPSHQVTQMGQEVILRCVPISNHLYFYWYRQILGQKVEFLVSFYNNEISEKSEIFDDQFSVERPDGSNFTLKIRSTKLEDSAMYFCASRPGTGGSAQYFGPGTRLLVL.

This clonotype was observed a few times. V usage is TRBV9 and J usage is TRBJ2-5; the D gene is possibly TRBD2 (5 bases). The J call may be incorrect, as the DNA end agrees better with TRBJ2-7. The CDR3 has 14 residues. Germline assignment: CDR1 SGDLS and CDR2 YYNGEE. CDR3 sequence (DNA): TGTGCCAGCAGCGTAGGGGAGTCGGCCTACGAGCAGTACTTC. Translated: CASSVGESAYEQYF.

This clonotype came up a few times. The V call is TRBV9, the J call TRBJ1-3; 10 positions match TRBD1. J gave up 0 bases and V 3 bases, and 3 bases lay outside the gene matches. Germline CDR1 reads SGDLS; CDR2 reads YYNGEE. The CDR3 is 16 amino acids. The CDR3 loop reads CASSAGQGSSGNTIYF. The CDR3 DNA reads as TGTGCCAGCAGCGCGGGACAGGGGAGCTCTGGAAACACCATATATTTT.

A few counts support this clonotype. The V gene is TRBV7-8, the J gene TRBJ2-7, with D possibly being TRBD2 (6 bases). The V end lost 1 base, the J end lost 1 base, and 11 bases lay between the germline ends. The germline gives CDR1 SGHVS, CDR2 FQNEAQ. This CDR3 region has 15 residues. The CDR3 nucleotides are TGTGCCAGCAGCTTAGTCGGTCGGGAGTCCTACGAGCAGTACTTC. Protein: CASSLVGRESYEQYF.

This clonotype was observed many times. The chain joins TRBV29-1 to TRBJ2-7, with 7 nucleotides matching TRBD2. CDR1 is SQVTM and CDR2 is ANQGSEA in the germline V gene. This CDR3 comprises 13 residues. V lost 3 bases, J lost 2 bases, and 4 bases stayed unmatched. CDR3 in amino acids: CSVEVAGAYEQYF. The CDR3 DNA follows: TGCAGCGTTGAGGTCGCGGGAGCCTACGAGCAGTACTTC.

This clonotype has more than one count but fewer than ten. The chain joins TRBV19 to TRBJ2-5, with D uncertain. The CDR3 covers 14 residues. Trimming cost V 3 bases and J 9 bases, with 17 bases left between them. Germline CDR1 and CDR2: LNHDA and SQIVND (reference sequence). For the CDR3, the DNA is TGTGCCAGTAGTATGGCGGTCGGCGAGAGGTCCCAGTACTTC. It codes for CASSMAVGERSQYF.

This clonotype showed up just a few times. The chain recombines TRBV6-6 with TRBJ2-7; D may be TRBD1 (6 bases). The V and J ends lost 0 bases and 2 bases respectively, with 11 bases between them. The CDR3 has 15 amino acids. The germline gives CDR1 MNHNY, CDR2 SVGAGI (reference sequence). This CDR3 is CASSYSEDSTYEQYF. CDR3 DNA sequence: TGTGCCAGCAGTTACTCAGAGGACAGCACCTACGAGCAGTACTTC.

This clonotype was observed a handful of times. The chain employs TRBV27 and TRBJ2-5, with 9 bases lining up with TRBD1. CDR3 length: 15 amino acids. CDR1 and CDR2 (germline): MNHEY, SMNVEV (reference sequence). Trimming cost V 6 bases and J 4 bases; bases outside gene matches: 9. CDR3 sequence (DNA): TGTGCCAGCAGCCCAGGGACAGGGAGGAGAGAGACCCAGTACTTC. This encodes CASSPGTGRRETQYF.

DNA for the CDR3: TGCAGTGCTAGACTGTCAGAGACCCAGTACTTC. Translated, it gives CSARLSETQYF. The chain uses TRBV20-1 and TRBJ2-5; unclear D gene. The V end lost 2 bases, the J end lost 4 bases, and 5 bases lay between the germline ends. Per the germline V gene, CDR1 is DFQATT and CDR2 is SNEGSKA (reference sequence). The CDR3 has 11 amino acids.

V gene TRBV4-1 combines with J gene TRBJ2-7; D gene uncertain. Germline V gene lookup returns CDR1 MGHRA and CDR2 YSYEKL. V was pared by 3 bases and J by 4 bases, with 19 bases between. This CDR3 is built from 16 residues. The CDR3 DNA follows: TGCGCCAGCAGCCAGAAGTCGGGCCTATCCCTGTACGAGCAGTACTTC. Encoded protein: CASSQKSGLSLYEQYF.

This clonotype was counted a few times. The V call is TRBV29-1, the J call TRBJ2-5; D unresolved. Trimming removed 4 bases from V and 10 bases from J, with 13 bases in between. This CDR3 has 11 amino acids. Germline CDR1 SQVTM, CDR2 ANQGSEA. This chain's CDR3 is CSVVGQVFQYF. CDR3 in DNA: TGCAGCGTTGTTGGCCAGGTTTTCCAGTACTTC. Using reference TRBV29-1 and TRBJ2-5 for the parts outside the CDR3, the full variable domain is SAVISQKPSRDICQRGTSLTIQCQVDSQVTMMFWYRQQPGQSLTLIATANQGSEATYESGFVIDKFPISRPNLTFSTLTVSNMSPEDSSIYLCSVVGQVFQYFGPGTRLLVL.

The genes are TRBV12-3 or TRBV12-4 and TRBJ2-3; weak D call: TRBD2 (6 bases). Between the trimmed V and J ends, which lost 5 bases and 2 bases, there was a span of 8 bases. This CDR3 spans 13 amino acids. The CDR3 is CASSRDFTDTQYF. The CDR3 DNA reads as TGTGCCAGCAGTCGGGACTTCACAGATACGCAGTATTTT.

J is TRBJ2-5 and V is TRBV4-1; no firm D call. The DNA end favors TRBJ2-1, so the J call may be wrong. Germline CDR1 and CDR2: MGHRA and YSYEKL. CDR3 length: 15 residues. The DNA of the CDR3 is TGCGCCAGCAGCCAAGATCCCACCATATCGTCGTGGCAGTTCTTC. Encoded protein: CASSQDPTISSWQFF.

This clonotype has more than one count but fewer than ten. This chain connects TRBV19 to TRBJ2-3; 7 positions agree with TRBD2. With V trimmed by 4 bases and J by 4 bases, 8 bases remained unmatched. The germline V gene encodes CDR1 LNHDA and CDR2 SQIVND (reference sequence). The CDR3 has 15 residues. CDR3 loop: CASSKRGREADTQYF. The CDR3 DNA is TGTGCCAGTAGTAAACGCGGGAGAGAAGCAGATACGCAGTATTTT.

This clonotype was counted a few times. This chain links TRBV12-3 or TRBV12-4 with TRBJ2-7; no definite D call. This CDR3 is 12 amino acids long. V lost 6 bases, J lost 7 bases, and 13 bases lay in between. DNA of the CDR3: TGTGCCAGCAGCGGGTCTGTCGTGGAGCAGTACTTC. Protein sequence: CASSGSVVEQYF.

The CDR3 nucleotides are TGTGCCAGCAGCTCCCCCTCTAGCGGGGGGGCCACAGATACGCAGTATTTT. It yields the protein CASSSPSSGGATDTQYF. The chain is built from TRBV7-9 and TRBJ2-3, with 12 bases lining up with TRBD2. V shed 4 bases and J 2 bases; nucleotides not matched to a gene: 7. The CDR3 sequence is 17 residues long. Germline-derived CDR1 and CDR2 are SEHNR and FQNEAQ (reference sequence). Variable domain in full (rest from reference TRBV7-9 and TRBJ2-3): DTGVSQNPRHKITKRGQNVTFRCDPISEHNRLYWYRQTLGQGPEFLTYFQNEAQLEKSRLLSDRFSAERPKGSFSTLEIQRTEQGDSAMYLCASSSPSSGGATDTQYFGPGTRLTVL.

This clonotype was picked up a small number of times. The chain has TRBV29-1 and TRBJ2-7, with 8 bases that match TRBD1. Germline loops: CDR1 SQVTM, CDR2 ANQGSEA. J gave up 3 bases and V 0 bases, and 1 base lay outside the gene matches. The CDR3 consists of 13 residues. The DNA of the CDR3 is TGCAGCGTTGAAGATACAGGGGGCTACGAGCAGTACTTC. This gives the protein CSVEDTGGYEQYF.

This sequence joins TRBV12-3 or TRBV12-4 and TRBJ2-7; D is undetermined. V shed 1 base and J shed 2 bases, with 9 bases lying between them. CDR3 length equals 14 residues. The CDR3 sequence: CASSLGAEPYEQYF. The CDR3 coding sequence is TGTGCCAGCAGTTTAGGCGCGGAACCCTACGAGCAGTACTTC.

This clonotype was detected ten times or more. The CDR3 loop is CASSQDRRGLTSSYEQYF. Written as DNA, the CDR3 is TGCGCCAGCAGCCAAGATCGTAGGGGACTGACGAGCTCCTACGAGCAGTACTTC. V usage is TRBV4-3 and J usage is TRBJ2-7; D perhaps matches TRBD2 (6 bases). Trimming cost V 0 bases and J 0 bases, with 18 bases left between them. Looked up from germline, CDR1 is LGHNA and CDR2 is YSLEER. This CDR3 is 18 amino acids long.